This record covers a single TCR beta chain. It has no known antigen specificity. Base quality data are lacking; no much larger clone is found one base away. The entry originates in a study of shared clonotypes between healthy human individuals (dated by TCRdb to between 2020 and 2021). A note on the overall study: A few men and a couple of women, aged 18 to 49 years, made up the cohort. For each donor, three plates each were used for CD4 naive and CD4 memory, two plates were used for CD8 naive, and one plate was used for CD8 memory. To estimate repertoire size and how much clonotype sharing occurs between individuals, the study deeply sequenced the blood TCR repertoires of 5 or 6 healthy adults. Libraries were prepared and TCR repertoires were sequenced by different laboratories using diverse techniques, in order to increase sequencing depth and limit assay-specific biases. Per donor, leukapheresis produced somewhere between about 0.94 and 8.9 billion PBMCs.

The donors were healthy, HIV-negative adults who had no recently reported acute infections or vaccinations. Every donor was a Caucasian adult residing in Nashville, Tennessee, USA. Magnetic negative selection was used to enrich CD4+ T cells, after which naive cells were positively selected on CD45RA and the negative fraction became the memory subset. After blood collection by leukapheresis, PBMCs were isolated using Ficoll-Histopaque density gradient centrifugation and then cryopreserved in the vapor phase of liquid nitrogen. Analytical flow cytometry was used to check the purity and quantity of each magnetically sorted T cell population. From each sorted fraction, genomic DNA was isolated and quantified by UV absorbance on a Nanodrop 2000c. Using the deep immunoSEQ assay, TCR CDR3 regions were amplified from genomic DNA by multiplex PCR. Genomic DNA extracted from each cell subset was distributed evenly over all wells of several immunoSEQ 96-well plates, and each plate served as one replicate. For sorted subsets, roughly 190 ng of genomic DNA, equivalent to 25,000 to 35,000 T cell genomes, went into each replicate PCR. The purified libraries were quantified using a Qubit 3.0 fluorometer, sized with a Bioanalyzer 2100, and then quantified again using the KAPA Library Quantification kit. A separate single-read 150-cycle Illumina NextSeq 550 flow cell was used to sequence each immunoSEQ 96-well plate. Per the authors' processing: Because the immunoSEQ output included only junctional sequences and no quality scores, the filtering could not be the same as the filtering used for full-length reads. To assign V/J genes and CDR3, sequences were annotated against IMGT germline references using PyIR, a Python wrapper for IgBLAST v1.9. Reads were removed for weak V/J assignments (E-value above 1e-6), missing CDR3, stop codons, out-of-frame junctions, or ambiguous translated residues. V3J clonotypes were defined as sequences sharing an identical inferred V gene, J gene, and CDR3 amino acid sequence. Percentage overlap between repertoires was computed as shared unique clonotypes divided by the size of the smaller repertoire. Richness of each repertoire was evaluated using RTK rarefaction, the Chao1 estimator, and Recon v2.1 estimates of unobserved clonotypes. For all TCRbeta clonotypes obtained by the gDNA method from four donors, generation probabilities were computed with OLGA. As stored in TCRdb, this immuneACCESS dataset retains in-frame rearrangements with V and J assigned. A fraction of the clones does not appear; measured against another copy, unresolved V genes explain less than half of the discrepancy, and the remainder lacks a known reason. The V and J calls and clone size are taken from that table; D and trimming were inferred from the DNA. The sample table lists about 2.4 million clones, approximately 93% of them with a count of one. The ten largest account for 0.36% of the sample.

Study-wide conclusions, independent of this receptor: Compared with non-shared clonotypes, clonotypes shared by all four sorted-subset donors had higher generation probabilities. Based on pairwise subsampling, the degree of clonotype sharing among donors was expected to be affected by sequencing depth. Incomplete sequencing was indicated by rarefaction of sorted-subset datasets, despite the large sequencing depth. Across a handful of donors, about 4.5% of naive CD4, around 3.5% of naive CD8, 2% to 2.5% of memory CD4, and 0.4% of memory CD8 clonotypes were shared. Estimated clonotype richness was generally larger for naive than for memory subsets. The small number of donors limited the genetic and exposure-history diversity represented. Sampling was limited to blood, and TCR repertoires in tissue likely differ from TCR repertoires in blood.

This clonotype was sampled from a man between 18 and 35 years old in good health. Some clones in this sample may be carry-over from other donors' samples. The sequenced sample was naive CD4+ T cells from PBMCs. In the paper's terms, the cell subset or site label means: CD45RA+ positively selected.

The DNA sequence is given as TGTGCCAGCAGCAGGACGGAGACGAACACCGGGGAGCTGTTTTTT. Translated, this is CASSRTETNTGELFF. The receptor chain draws on TRBV6-4 and TRBJ2-2, with the D gene not confidently named. Via the germline V gene, CDR1 is MRHNA and CDR2 SNTAGT. The CDR3 runs 15 residues from the cysteine to the phenylalanine. Solely the CDR3 DNA is kept, with 45 bases framed from the first base. V was cut back by 6 bases and J by 0 bases, leaving a gap of 11 bases between them.